The 24 T cell receptor beta chains reported below all come from one sample, sequenced in a study of blood T cell repertoires in COVID-19. TCRdb's table, derived via immunoSEQ multiplex PCR, lists solely in-frame clones and lacks some. This sample has around 160,000 clones, with 80% to 85% found just once. Sequences were obtained from peripheral blood. The origin of the receptors is a human donor in a cohort sampled during active COVID-19.

This clone was seen a few times. The rearrangement links TRBV27 to TRBJ1-5; D perhaps matches TRBD1 (6 bases). Trimming removed 6 bases from V and 2 bases from J, with 17 bases in between. The CDR3 covers 16 residues. Germline CDR1 reads MNHEY; CDR2 reads SMNVEV (reference sequence). The CDR3 spells CASRARGNRGNQPQHF. DNA for the CDR3: TGTGCCAGCAGGGCCCGAGGAAACAGGGGCAATCAGCCCCAGCATTTT.

By share, this clone counts as large (0.1 to 1%). V and J are TRBV18 and TRBJ1-4; 7 bases fit TRBD1. Per germline, CDR1 KGHSH and CDR2 LQKENI. V shed 2 bases and J 4 bases; nucleotides not matched to a gene: 4. The CDR3 length is 15 residues. CDR3 sequence reads: CASSPRTGHNEKLFF. The CDR3 nucleotides read TGTGCCAGCTCACCAAGGACAGGCCATAATGAAAAACTGTTTTTT.

The J gene is TRBJ1-6, the V gene TRBV6-5; D not certain. This CDR3 comprises 13 residues. Germline CDR1 reads MNHEY; CDR2 reads SVGAGI. V lost 5 bases to trimming and J lost 7 bases, with 9 bases between them. CDR3 sequence reads: CASSPWENSPLHF. Written as DNA, the CDR3 is TGTGCCAGCAGTCCCTGGGAGAATTCACCCCTCCACTTT.

V is TRBV4-1 and J is TRBJ2-7; 7 nucleotides align to TRBD2. Unmatched junction bases numbered 0, after V lost 4 bases and J lost 0 bases. The CDR3 has 13 amino acids. The germline gives CDR1 MGHRA, CDR2 YSYEKL. CDR3 amino acids: CASSRDYSYEQYF. The CDR3 bases are TGCGCCAGCAGCCGGGACTACTCCTACGAGCAGTACTTC.

The chain carries TRBV7-6 and TRBJ2-3; tentatively, D is TRBD2 (6 bases). This CDR3 has 15 residues. Germline CDR1 reads SGHVS; CDR2 reads FNYEAQ. The V gene lost 1 base and the J gene lost 0 bases, with 8 bases spanning the gap. The DNA for the CDR3 is TGTGCCAGCAGCTTAGGGGGACTTAGCACAGATACGCAGTATTTT. The encoded protein is CASSLGGLSTDTQYF.

The chain employs TRBV5-1 and TRBJ1-2, with a weak D call TRBD1 (6 bases). Germline CDR1 is SGHRS and CDR2 is YFSETQ. The CDR3 consists of 13 residues. With 5 bases removed from V and 6 bases from J, the gap between germline ends came to 14 bases. The CDR3 sequence is CASREQGRNGYTF. CDR3 sequence (DNA): TGCGCCAGCAGAGAACAGGGTAGGAATGGCTACACCTTC. Full variable domain (remainder filled in from reference TRBV5-1 and TRBJ1-2): KAGVTQTPRYLIKTRGQQVTLSCSPISGHRSVSWYQQTPGQGLQFLFEYFSETQRNKGNFPGRFSGRQFSNSRSEMNVSTLELGDSALYLCASREQGRNGYTFGSGTRLTVV.

The genes are TRBV29-1 and TRBJ2-1, with 7 bases identical to TRBD1. V gave up 3 bases and J gave up 3 bases; unmatched junction bases: 8. Germline V CDR1 and CDR2: SQVTM, ANQGSEA. The CDR3 covers 15 residues. CDR3 amino acids: CSVEWDRTNYNEQFF. In DNA, the CDR3 is TGCAGCGTTGAGTGGGACAGAACTAACTACAATGAGCAGTTCTTC.

The rearrangement uses TRBV19 and TRBJ1-1; no definite D call. Germline-derived CDR1 and CDR2 are LNHDA and SQIVND (reference sequence). V lost 1 base and J lost 5, with 14 bases in between. The CDR3 is 15 residues long. This chain's CDR3 is CASSIGAASWTEAFF. The CDR3 nucleotides read TGTGCCAGTAGTATAGGAGCGGCCTCTTGGACTGAAGCTTTCTTT. Complete variable domain (other parts from reference TRBV19 and TRBJ1-1): DGGITQSPKYLFRKEGQNVTLSCEQNLNHDAMYWYRQDPGQGLRLIYYSQIVNDFQKGDIAEGYSVSREKKESFPLTVTSAQKNPTAFYLCASSIGAASWTEAFFGQGTRLTVV.

The genes are TRBV28 and TRBJ1-6; D ambiguous. Trimming cost V 5 bases and J 8 bases, with 4 bases left between them. CDR1 and CDR2 (germline): MDHEN, SYDVKM. The CDR3 runs to 11 residues. CDR3 sequence (DNA): TGTGCCAGCAGTCGAGATTCACCCCTCCACTTT. Residues: CASSRDSPLHF.

The genes are TRBV29-1 and TRBJ2-7; D perhaps matches TRBD1 (6 bases). Germline CDR1 and CDR2: SQVTM and ANQGSEA. The CDR3 is made up of 11 amino acids. V was cut by 7 bases and J by 4 bases, with 11 bases left in between. The CDR3 nucleotides read TGCAGCGGTTTACAGGGATACGAGCAGTACTTC. It is translated as CSGLQGYEQYF.

The chain carries TRBV5-1 and TRBJ2-1; D might be TRBD1 (6 bases). Germline CDR1 is SGHRS and CDR2 is YFSETQ. The CDR3 runs to 14 residues. Trimming removed 0 bases from V and 12 bases from J, with 16 bases in between. In DNA form, the CDR3 reads TGCGCCAGCAGCTTGGGGACAGCGCCGTTAAGGCAGTTCTTC. Translation gives CASSLGTAPLRQFF.

The CDR3 spells CASSETGGRGYTF. CDR3 in DNA: TGTGCCAGCAGCGAGACAGGGGGAAGGGGCTACACCTTC. The V gene is TRBV6-5, the J gene TRBJ1-2, with 9 bases fitting TRBD1. Germline V gene data show CDR1 as MNHEY and CDR2 as SVGAGI. V lost 6 bases, J lost 8 bases, and 7 bases stayed unmatched. CDR3 size: 13 residues.

This chain uses TRBV19 with TRBJ1-5, with D perhaps TRBD1 (5 bases). This CDR3 spans 14 amino acids. V shed 7 bases and J shed 6 bases, with 16 bases lying between them. Germline loops: CDR1 LNHDA, CDR2 SQIVND (reference sequence). The CDR3 nucleotides read TGTGCCAGTACCGGGACCTCGGGAGTTCAGCCCCAGCATTTT. Encoded protein: CASTGTSGVQPQHF.

The chain has TRBV6-2 or TRBV6-3 and TRBJ1-4; 9 bases agree with TRBD1. Germline loops: CDR1 MNHEY, CDR2 SVGEGT. The length of the CDR3 is 16 residues. After removal of 5 bases from V and 8 bases from J, the junction contained 12 bases not matched to a gene. The CDR3 coding sequence is TGTGCCAGCAGTGACACCACAGGGGGCCAGAGGGAAAAACTGTTTTTT. Translation: CASSDTTGGQREKLFF.

The chain couples TRBV7-3 to TRBJ1-2; 10 positions match TRBD1. The germline gives CDR1 SGHTA, CDR2 FQGTGA. V lost 6 bases to trimming and J lost 4 bases; unmatched junction nucleotides: 2. The CDR3 runs to 13 residues. For the CDR3, the DNA is TGTGCCAGCAGTCGGACAGGGGGCTATGGCTACACCTTC. It encodes CASSRTGGYGYTF.

V is TRBV6-5 and J is TRBJ2-2; D is possibly TRBD1 (6 bases). The CDR3 sequence is 15 residues long. The germline V and J ends were trimmed by 9 bases and 7 bases, with 21 bases remaining between them. The germline V gene encodes CDR1 MNHEY and CDR2 SVGAGI. CDR3 sequence: CASKLTGPRVGELFF. The CDR3 DNA sequence: TGTGCCAGTAAACTTACAGGGCCCCGGGTCGGGGAGCTGTTTTTT.

As DNA, the CDR3 is TGTGCCAGCAGCTTAACAGGGGACACTGAAGCTTTCTTT. Its translation: CASSLTGDTEAFF. The rearrangement links TRBV7-2 to TRBJ1-1; 7 bases line up with TRBD1. The CDR3 extends over 13 amino acids. The ends lost 2 bases at V and 3 bases at J; junction bases unmatched: 0. Germline V CDR1 and CDR2: SGHTA, FQGNSA.

This rearrangement joins TRBV10-3 to TRBJ1-1, with D uncertain. The germline V and J ends were trimmed by 3 bases and 5 bases, with 19 bases remaining between them. Germline V gene sequence: CDR1 ENHRY, CDR2 SYGVKD. The CDR3 is 16 amino acids. The CDR3 DNA reads TGTGCCATCAGTGAATTGGACTTAGGGTGGGGTACTGAAGCTTTCTTT. This translates into CAISELDLGWGTEAFF.

The V and J genes are TRBV7-9 and TRBJ1-2; D is possibly TRBD1 (5 bases). CDR1 and CDR2 from the germline V gene are SEHNR and FQNEAQ (reference sequence). The germline V and J ends were trimmed by 5 bases and 6 bases, with 13 bases remaining between them. The CDR3 contains 13 residues. This CDR3 is CASSPRGEDGYTF. The CDR3 bases are TGTGCCAGCAGCCCCCGGGGGGAGGATGGCTACACCTTC. The whole variable domain, remainder taken from reference TRBV7-9 and TRBJ1-2, is DTGVSQNPRHKITKRGQNVTFRCDPISEHNRLYWYRQTLGQGPEFLTYFQNEAQLEKSRLLSDRFSAERPKGSFSTLEIQRTEQGDSAMYLCASSPRGEDGYTFGSGTRLTVV.

The rearrangement joins TRBV7-2 to TRBJ2-3, with unresolved D. This CDR3 has 16 residues. Trimming removed 3 bases from V and 0 bases from J, with 13 bases in between. Germline V gene data show CDR1 as SGHTA and CDR2 as FQGNSA. CDR3 bases: TGTGCCAGCAGCTTGCCCGTAGAGGAGAGCACAGATACGCAGTATTTT. This translates into CASSLPVEESTDTQYF.

This chain links TRBV25-1 with TRBJ2-2, with D perhaps TRBD2 (6 bases). This CDR3 has 15 residues. V dropped 6 bases and J dropped 4 bases, with 15 bases sitting between them. Looked up from germline, CDR1 is MGHDK and CDR2 is SYGVNS. The chain's CDR3 is CASSQPGVGTGELFF. CDR3 DNA sequence: TGTGCCAGCAGCCAACCGGGGGTGGGCACCGGGGAGCTGTTTTTT.

The chain combines TRBV3-1 (or the pseudogene TRBV3-2) with TRBJ2-5, with 7 bases lining up with TRBD2. The V segment lost 5 bases and the J segment 7 bases; nucleotides outside the gene matches: 13. Germline lookup yields CDR1 LGHDT and CDR2 YNNKEL (reference sequence). The CDR3 sequence is 15 residues long. The CDR3 DNA reads TGTGCCAGCAGCGCGAGGGACTACTCAAGGGCGACCCAGTACTTC. Protein product: CASSARDYSRATQYF.

The rearrangement links TRBV14 to TRBJ1-6, with 8 bases fitting TRBD1. The CDR3 covers 16 residues. Looked up from germline, CDR1 is SGHDN and CDR2 is FVKESK. Trimming removed 4 bases from V and 7 bases from J; junction bases left unmatched: 9. CDR3 in amino acids: CASSPRGDRINSPLHF. The CDR3 DNA sequence: TGTGCCAGCAGCCCCCGAGGGGACAGGATAAATTCACCCCTCCACTTT.

This chain joins TRBV6-5 and TRBJ2-7; 7 bases are a match to TRBD1. CDR1 and CDR2 from the germline V gene are MNHEY and SVGAGI. V was clipped by 6 bases and J by 6 bases; unmatched bases: 8. This CDR3 spans 13 amino acids. The CDR3 DNA is TGTGCCAGCAGACTGACAGGGATAGGCGAGCAGTACTTC. The encoded protein is CASRLTGIGEQYF.